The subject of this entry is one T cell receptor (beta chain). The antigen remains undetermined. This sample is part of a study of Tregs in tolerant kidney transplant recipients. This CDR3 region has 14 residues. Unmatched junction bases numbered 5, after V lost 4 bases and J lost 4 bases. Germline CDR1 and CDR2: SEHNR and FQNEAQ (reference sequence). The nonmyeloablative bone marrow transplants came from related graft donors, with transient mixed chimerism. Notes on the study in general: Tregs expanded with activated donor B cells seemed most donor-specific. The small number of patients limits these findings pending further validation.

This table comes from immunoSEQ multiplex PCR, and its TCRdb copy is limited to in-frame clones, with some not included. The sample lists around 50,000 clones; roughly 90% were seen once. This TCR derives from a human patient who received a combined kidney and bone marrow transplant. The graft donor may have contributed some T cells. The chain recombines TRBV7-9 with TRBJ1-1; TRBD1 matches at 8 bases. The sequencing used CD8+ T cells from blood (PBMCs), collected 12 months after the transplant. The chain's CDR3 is CASSYRDRLTEAFF. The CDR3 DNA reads TGTGCCAGCAGCTACCGGGACAGGCTCACTGAAGCTTTCTTT.